The source of this TCR beta chain is a study of CD8+CD57+ T cells in acquired aplastic anemia. About the study: Sorted cells (CD4+ and CD8+) yielded DNA amounts that averaged approximately 2.9 ug. The study, taken as a whole, reports: About 28 sequences, all CD8+ CDR3, were shared between patients and controls. No significant patient-versus-control difference appeared in CD8+ Simpson's diversity.

About this clonotype: Antigen: not known.

According to the study, genomic DNA was the template for TCR beta VDJ and CDR3 profiling. TCRdb passed the reads through MiXCR, listing each CDR3 protein once. Of over 150,000 distinct CDR3 sequences listed, 48% were seen once; the top ten hold approximately 13%. CD8+CD57+ cell expansion had been shown by flow cytometry in patients chosen for sequencing. J lost 3 bases, V lost 6 bases, and 6 bases had no gene match. Germline V gene lookup returns CDR1 LNHDA and CDR2 SQIVND (reference sequence). The CDR3 totals 15 residues. The origin of this receptor is a human donor with aplastic anemia. This chain links TRBV19 with TRBJ2-7; 12 bases line up with TRBD2. Sample: sorted CD4+, CD8+, or CD8+CD57+ T cells (not recorded which) from PBMCs. The CDR3 is CASSQLAGGIYEQYF. The CDR3 bases are TGTGCCAGTAGCCAACTAGCGGGAGGCATCTACGAGCAGTACTTC.